There are a few counts of the clone carrying this TCR beta chain. Its antigen is still unknown. These data come from a study of identical twins. Study-wide findings and caveats: The presence of invariant MAIT and iNKT cells could partly confound analyses of zero-insertion sequences. Where beta out-of-frame sequences were concerned, excess twin sharing was weaker.

TCRdb recomputed calls from the 5' RACE reads with MiXCR, one row per CDR3 protein. The sample has around 670,000 distinct CDR3 sequences; 6.1% are singletons. Sample: naive T cells sorted from blood. The sequence was collected from a man between 18 and 29 years old in good health.

CDR3 residues: CASSQEVAIGYNEQFF. Written as DNA, the CDR3 is TGCGCCAGCAGCCAAGAAGTTGCGATCGGCTACAATGAGCAGTTCTTC. V is TRBV4-1 and J is TRBJ2-1; no clear D gene. Per the germline V gene, CDR1 is MGHRA and CDR2 is YSYEKL. CDR3 length equals 16 residues. Trimming left V 0 bases short and J 3 bases short, with 12 bases between.